Given below is one T cell receptor (beta chain) in context. Its antigen is unknown. Antigen-specific CD4+ T cells expanded by the ViraFEST assay with viral peptide pools were then sequenced. An approximately ten-day culture period preceded the isolation of CD4+ T cells. In the vaccine recipients, nucleocapsid antibodies were negative and there was no prior SARS-CoV-2 infection. Cultures used fewer than 2.5 million PBMC per well, around 9 IU/ml IL-2 and 10 ug/ml peptides. Half-medium changes using IL-2 medium occurred on days 3 and 7. This sample was taken from a study of vaccination effects on CD4 cells after COVID-19. Study outcomes and limitations: Late post-vaccination samples showed marked contraction of infection- and vaccine-induced clones. Healthy vaccinees showed cross-reactivity with common cold coronaviruses in only 1 of 255 vaccine-induced clones.

Method: immunoSEQ multiplex PCR; TCRdb's copy keeps in-frame clones and lacks some. This sample yields 20,000 to 30,000 clones, of which approximately 74% are seen a single time; around 3.5% belongs to the top ten. V lost 8 bases to trimming and J lost 5 bases, with 12 bases between them. This CDR3 region has 12 residues. Germline V gene lookup returns CDR1 SEHNR and CDR2 FQNEAQ (reference sequence). The sequences come from CD4+ T cells from PBMCs cultured with SARS-CoV-2 spike peptides, collected before COVID-19 vaccination. This receptor was identified in a human donor who received a COVID-19 vaccine. The gene calls are TRBV7-9 and TRBJ1-2; maybe TRBD1 (6 bases). CDR3 in amino acids: CASGVGGYGYTF. Here the CDR3 DNA reads TGTGCCAGCGGAGTAGGGGGTTATGGCTACACCTTC.